Listed below are T cell receptor beta chains from one sample, sequenced in a study of blood T cell repertoires in COVID-19. Assay used: immunoSEQ multiplex PCR; TCRdb lists only in-frame clones, some missing. Here the sample spans almost 300,000 clones, about nine tenths being singletons. The sample taken for sequencing was peripheral blood. The receptors derive from a young woman with COVID-19, enrolled during active disease. The CDR3 runs from the conserved cysteine through the conserved F or W. The order of the fields is clone size, D gene, V gene, J gene, CDR3 protein, CDR3 DNA. A D gene is named only where the DNA matches it firmly. Size tells how often a clone was seen (once, few, many) or the class of an expanded clone, and some rows leave it out.

-	TRBD1	TRBV3-1/TRBV3-2	TRBJ2-6	CASSRTGSGANVLTF	TGTGCCAGCAGCAGGACAGGCTCTGGGGCCAACGTCCTGACTTTC
-	TRBD2	TRBV6-4	TRBJ2-1	CASSDTNSGTEQFF	TGTGCCAGCAGTGACACAAATAGCGGGACGGAGCAGTTCTTC
-	-	TRBV11-2	TRBJ2-1	CASSFAGDIYNEQFF	TGTGCCAGCAGCTTCGCGGGGGACATATACAATGAGCAGTTCTTC
-	TRBD2	TRBV9	TRBJ2-3	CASSETRGGNTDTQYF	TGTGCCAGCAGCGAGACACGGGGGGGCAACACAGATACGCAGTATTTT
-	-	TRBV24-1	TRBJ1-5	CATTTDRSLQPAQPQHF	TGTGCCACCACGACAGACAGGAGTCTTCAGCCAGCTCAGCCCCAGCATTTT
-	TRBD2	TRBV27	TRBJ2-1	CASSYRVAGGYNEQFF	TGTGCCAGCAGTTATCGGGTAGCGGGGGGTTACAATGAGCAGTTCTTC
-	TRBD1	TRBV7-6	TRBJ1-1	CASSSGQGMNTEAFF	TGTGCCAGCAGCTCCGGACAGGGAATGAACACTGAAGCTTTCTTT
-	-	TRBV6-1	TRBJ1-6	CASSEALGSPLHF	TGTGCCAGCAGTGAAGCGCTAGGTTCACCCCTCCACTTT
-	TRBD1	TRBV28	TRBJ1-2	CASSGSGTGLGGYTF	TGTGCCAGCAGTGGATCCGGGACAGGGCTCGGTGGCTACACCTTC
-	-	TRBV9	TRBJ1-6	CASSVGQSSLSYNSPLHF	TGTGCCAGCAGCGTCGGACAGTCCAGCCTCTCCTATAATTCACCCCTCCACTTT
once	-	TRBV19	TRBJ1-2	CASSMGINYGYTF	TGTGCCAGTAGTATGGGCATCAACTATGGCTACACCTTC
-	-	TRBV9	TRBJ1-1	CASSVDAGRGSAFF	TGTGCCAGCAGCGTAGATGCGGGAAGGGGATCGGCTTTCTTT
-	TRBD1	TRBV19	TRBJ1-1	CASSIGTGGYTEAFF	TGTGCCAGTAGTATAGGGACAGGGGGCTACACTGAAGCTTTCTTT
-	-	TRBV4-2	TRBJ1-5	CASSEASSDGGQPQHF	TGTGCCAGCAGCGAAGCCTCTTCGGACGGGGGTCAGCCCCAGCATTTT
once	TRBD1	TRBV18	TRBJ1-5	CASSPTGVSNQPQHF	TGTGCCAGCTCACCAACAGGGGTTTCTAATCAGCCCCAGCATTTT
few	TRBD1	TRBV7-9	TRBJ2-7	CASNSPQGTGDDEQYF	TGTGCCAGCAACTCCCCCCAGGGGACAGGGGACGACGAGCAGTACTTC
many	TRBD2	TRBV11-3	TRBJ2-3	CASSRGLASTDTQYF	TGTGCCAGCAGCCGCGGACTAGCCAGCACAGATACGCAGTATTTT
-	-	TRBV19	TRBJ1-1	CASSRAGTSNTEAFF	TGTGCCAGTAGTAGGGCAGGGACAAGCAACACTGAAGCTTTCTTT
-	-	TRBV12-5	TRBJ1-1	CASGLTYRAEAFF	TGTGCTAGTGGTTTGACTTACCGGGCTGAAGCTTTCTTT
once	-	TRBV7-9	TRBJ1-1	CASSLVGLSNTEAFF	TGTGCCAGCAGCTTAGTGGGCCTTTCGAACACTGAAGCTTTCTTT
-	TRBD1	TRBV7-9	TRBJ1-2	CASSSSTGGAYGYTF	TGTGCCAGCAGCTCATCGACAGGGGGAGCCTATGGCTACACCTTC
-	-	TRBV27	TRBJ2-2	CASLRQNTGELFF	TGTGCCAGCCTCAGACAGAACACCGGGGAGCTGTTTTTT
-	TRBD1	TRBV19	TRBJ2-5	CASSAYRGLSETQYF	TGTGCCAGTAGTGCATACAGGGGGCTAAGCGAGACCCAGTACTTC
-	-	TRBV11-3	TRBJ1-5	CASSPRSGLYSNQPQHF	TGTGCCAGCAGCCCTAGGTCGGGACTTTATAGCAATCAGCCCCAGCATTTT
-	TRBD1	TRBV5-3	TRBJ1-2	CARSLGGTGISNYGYTF	TGTGCCAGAAGCTTGGGGGGGACAGGGATCTCTAACTATGGCTACACCTTC
once	-	TRBV7-9	TRBJ2-7	CASSLVRNPYEQYF	TGTGCCAGCAGCTTAGTGAGGAACCCCTACGAGCAGTACTTC
-	-	TRBV12-3/TRBV12-4	TRBJ1-4	CASSQRQELFF	TGTGCCAGCAGCCAACGACAGGAACTGTTTTTT
-	-	TRBV5-1	TRBJ2-1	CASSLVGRGGYNEQFF	TGCGCCAGCAGCTTGGTCGGGCGGGGAGGCTACAATGAGCAGTTCTTC